This entry describes one TCR beta chain. A CD8+CD4-CCR7+CD45RA+ gate was used to sort naive CD8 T cells. TCRdb re-called the PCR reads through MiXCR, storing one row per CDR3 protein. The sample lists over 300,000 distinct CDR3 sequences, roughly 23% occurring once. The data derive from a study of molecular identifiers for immune sequencing clone quantification. Germline V gene sequence: CDR1 SGHRS, CDR2 YFSETQ. The CDR3 is made up of 15 amino acids. V was trimmed by 3 bases and J by 4 bases, leaving 16 bases between them. J is TRBJ1-2 and V is TRBV5-1; possible D gene TRBD1, 6 bases. The source of this sequence is a human donor in good health. Some libraries in this study had Jurkat cell RNA spiked in. The sample was naive CD8+ T cells from blood, with Jurkat cell RNA spiked in. Subset defined: FACS-sorted CD8+CD4-CCR7+CD45RA+ naive T cells. The DNA for the CDR3 is TGCGCCAGCAGCTCGATCATGACAGGATTCTATGGCTACACCTTC. Its protein is CASSSIMTGFYGYTF.